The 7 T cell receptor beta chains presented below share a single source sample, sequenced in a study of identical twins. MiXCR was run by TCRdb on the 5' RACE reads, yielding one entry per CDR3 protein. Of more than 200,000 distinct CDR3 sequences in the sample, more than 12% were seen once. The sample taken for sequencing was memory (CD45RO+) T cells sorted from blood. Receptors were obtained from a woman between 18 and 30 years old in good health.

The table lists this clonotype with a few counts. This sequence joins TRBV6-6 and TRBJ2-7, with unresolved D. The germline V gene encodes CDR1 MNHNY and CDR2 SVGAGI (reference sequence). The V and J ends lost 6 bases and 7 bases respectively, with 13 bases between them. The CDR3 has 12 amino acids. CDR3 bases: TGTGCCAGCAGCGCCCGGAGCGCGGAGCAGTACTTC. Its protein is CASSARSAEQYF.

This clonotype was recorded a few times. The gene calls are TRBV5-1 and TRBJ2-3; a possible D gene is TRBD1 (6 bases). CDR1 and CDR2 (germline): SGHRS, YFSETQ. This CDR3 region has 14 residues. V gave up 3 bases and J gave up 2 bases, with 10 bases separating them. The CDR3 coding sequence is TGCGCCAGCAGCTCCCAGGGGACCACAGATACGCAGTATTTT. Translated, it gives CASSSQGTTDTQYF.

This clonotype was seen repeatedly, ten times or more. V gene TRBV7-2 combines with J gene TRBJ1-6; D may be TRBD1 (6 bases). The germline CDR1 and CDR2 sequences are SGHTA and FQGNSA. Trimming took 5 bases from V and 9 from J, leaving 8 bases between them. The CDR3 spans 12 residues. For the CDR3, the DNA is TGTGCCAGCAGCCTAGGGGGTTCACCCCTCCACTTT. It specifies CASSLGGSPLHF.

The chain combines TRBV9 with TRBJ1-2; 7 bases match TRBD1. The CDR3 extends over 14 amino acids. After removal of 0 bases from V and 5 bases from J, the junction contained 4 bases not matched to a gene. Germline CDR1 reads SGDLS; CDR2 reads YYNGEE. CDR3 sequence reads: CASSVGTGVYGYTF. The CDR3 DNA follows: TGTGCCAGCAGCGTAGGAACAGGGGTGTATGGCTACACCTTC.

This CDR3 reads CSARGGTSGSAEQYF. In DNA form, the CDR3 reads TGCAGTGCTAGAGGGGGGACTAGCGGGAGTGCCGAGCAGTACTTC. The chain uses TRBV20-1 and TRBJ2-7; 14 nucleotides line up with TRBD2. The CDR3 has 15 residues. V gave up 1 base and J gave up 6 bases; unmatched junction bases: 5. Germline lookup yields CDR1 DFQATT and CDR2 SNEGSKA (reference sequence).

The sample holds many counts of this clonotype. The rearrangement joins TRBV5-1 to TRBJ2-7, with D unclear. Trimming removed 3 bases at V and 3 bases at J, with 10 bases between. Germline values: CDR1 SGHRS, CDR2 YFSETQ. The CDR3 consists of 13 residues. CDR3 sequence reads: CASSSDWLYEQYF. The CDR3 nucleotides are TGCGCCAGCAGCTCCGACTGGCTCTACGAGCAGTACTTC.

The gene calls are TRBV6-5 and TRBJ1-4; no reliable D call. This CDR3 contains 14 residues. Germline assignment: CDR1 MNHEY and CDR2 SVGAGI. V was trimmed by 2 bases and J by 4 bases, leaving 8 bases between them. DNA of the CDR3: TGTGCCAGCAGTTACCCTCAGCTTAATGAAAAACTGTTTTTT. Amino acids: CASSYPQLNEKLFF.